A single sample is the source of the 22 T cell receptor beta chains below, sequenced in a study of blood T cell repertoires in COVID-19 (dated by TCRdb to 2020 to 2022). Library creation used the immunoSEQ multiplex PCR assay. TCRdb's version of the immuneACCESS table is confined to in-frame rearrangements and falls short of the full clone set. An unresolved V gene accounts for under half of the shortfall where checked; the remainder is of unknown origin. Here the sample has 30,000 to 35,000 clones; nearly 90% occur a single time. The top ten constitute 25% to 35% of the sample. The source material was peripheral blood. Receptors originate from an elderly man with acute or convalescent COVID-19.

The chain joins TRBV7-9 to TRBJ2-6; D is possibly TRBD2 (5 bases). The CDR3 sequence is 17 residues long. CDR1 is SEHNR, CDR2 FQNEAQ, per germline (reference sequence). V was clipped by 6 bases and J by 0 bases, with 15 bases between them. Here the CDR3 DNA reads TGTGCCAGCAGAGGGAGCAGGCCTACCTCTGGGGCCAACGTCCTGACTTTC. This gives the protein CASRGSRPTSGANVLTF.

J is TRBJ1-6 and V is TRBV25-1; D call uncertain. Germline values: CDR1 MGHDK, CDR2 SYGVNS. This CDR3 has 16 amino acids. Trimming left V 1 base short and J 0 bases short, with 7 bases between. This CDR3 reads CASSESRSSYNSPLHF. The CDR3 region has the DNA TGTGCCAGCAGTGAATCAAGGAGCTCCTATAATTCACCCCTCCACTTT.

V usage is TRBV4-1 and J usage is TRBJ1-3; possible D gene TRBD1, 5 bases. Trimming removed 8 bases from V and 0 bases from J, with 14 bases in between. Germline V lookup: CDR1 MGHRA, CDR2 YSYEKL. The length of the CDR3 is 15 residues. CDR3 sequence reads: CASSREDTSGNTIYF. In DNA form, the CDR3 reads TGCGCCAGCTCCCGGGAGGACACCTCTGGAAACACCATATATTTT.

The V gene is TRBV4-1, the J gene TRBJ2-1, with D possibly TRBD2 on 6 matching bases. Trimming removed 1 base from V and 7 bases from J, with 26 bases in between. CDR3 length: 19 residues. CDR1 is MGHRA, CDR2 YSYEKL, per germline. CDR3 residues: CASSQGMGGKGTTGNEQFF. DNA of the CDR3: TGCGCCAGCAGCCAAGGTATGGGCGGGAAAGGAACTACGGGGAATGAGCAGTTCTTC.

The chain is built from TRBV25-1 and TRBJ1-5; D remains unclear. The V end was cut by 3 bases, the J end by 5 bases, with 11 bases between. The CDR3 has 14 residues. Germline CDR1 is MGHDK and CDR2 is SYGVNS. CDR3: CASSEFTVYQPQHF. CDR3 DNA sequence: TGTGCCAGCAGTGAGTTCACGGTTTATCAGCCCCAGCATTTT. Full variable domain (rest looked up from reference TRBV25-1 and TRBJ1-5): EADIYQTPRYLVIGTGKKITLECSQTMGHDKMYWYQQDPGMELHLIHYSYGVNSTEKGDLSSESTVSRIRTEHFPLTLESARPSHTSQYLCASSEFTVYQPQHFGDGTRLSIL.

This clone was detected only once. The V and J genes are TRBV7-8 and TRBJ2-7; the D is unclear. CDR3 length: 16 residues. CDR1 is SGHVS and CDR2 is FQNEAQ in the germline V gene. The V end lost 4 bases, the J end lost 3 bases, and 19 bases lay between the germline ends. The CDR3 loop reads CASSSLPRGRRYEQYF. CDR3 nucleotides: TGTGCCAGCAGCTCACTACCCCGTGGCCGTCGCTACGAGCAGTACTTC.

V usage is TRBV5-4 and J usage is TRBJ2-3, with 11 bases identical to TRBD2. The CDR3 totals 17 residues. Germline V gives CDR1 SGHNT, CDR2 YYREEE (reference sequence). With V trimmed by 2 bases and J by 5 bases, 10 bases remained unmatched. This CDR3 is CASSFGLLAGAGDTQYF. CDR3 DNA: TGTGCCAGCAGCTTCGGATTACTAGCGGGAGCCGGAGATACGCAGTATTTT.

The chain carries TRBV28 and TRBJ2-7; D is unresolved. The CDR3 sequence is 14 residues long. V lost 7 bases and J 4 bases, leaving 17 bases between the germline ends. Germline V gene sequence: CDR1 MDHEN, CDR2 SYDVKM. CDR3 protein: CASTPRNYGYEQYF. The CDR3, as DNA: TGTGCCAGCACCCCCCGGAATTACGGGTACGAGCAGTACTTC.

CDR3 amino acids: CASLRGGGNEQFF. The CDR3, as DNA: TGCGCCAGCCTCCGGGGCGGGGGCAATGAGCAGTTCTTC. The chain joins TRBV10-2 to TRBJ2-1, with 7 bases lining up with TRBD2. Germline CDR1 reads WSHSY; CDR2 reads SAAADI. J gave up 6 bases and V 8 bases, and 7 bases lay outside the gene matches. This CDR3 spans 13 amino acids.

CDR3 amino acids: CASSEAGASTEAFF. The CDR3 nucleotides read TGTGCCAGCAGTGAAGCGGGGGCTTCCACTGAAGCTTTCTTT. The chain is built from TRBV2 and TRBJ1-1, with D possibly TRBD1 on 6 matching bases. This CDR3 spans 14 amino acids. In germline, CDR1 is SNHLY, CDR2 FYNNEI. Trimming stripped 0 bases from V and 4 bases from J, with 9 bases between. Using reference TRBV2 and TRBJ1-1 for the parts outside the CDR3, the full variable domain is EPEVTQTPSHQVTQMGQEVILRCVPISNHLYFYWYRQILGQKVEFLVSFYNNEISEKSEIFDDQFSVERPDGSNFTLKIRSTKLEDSAMYFCASSEAGASTEAFFGQGTRLTVV.

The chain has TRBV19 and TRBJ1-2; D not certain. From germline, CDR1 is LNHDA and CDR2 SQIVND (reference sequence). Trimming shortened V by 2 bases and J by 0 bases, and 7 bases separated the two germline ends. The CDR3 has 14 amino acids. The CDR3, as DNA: TGTGCCAGTAGTATACAGGTCTCTAACTATGGCTACACCTTC. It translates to CASSIQVSNYGYTF.

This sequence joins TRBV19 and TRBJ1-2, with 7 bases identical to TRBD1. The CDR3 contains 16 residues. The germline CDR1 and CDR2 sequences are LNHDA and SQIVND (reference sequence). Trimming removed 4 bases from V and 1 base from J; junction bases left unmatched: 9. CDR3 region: CASSRTTGTDNYGYTF. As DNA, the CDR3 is TGTGCCAGTAGTAGAACGACAGGGACGGATAACTATGGCTACACCTTC.

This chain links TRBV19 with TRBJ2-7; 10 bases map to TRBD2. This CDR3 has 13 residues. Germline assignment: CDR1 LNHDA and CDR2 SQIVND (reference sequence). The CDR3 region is CATGTSASYEQYF. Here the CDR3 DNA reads TGTGCAACCGGGACTAGCGCTTCCTACGAGCAGTACTTC.

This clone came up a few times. CDR3 nucleotides: TGTGCCAGCAGTAGGGAGGCGAACACCGGGGAGCTGTTTTTT. As protein: CASSREANTGELFF. This chain links TRBV6-5 with TRBJ2-2; tentative D call: TRBD2 (6 bases). Trimming took 5 bases from V and 0 from J, leaving 7 bases between them. This CDR3 has 14 residues. The V gene's germline CDR1 is MNHEY and CDR2 SVGAGI.

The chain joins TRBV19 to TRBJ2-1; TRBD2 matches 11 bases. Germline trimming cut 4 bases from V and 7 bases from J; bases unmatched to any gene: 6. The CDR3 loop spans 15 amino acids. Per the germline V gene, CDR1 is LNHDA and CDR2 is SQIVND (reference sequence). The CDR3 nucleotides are TGTGCCAGTAGTAAACTAGCGGGAGCCTCGAATGAGCAGTTCTTC. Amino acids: CASSKLAGASNEQFF. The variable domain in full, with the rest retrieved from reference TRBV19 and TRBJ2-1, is DGGITQSPKYLFRKEGQNVTLSCEQNLNHDAMYWYRQDPGQGLRLIYYSQIVNDFQKGDIAEGYSVSREKKESFPLTVTSAQKNPTAFYLCASSKLAGASNEQFFGPGTRLTVL.

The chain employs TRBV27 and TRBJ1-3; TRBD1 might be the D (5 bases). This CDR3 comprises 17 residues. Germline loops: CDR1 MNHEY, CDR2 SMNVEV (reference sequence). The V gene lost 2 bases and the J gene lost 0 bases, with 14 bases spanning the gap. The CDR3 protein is CASSLKQGSPSGNTIYF. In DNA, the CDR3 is TGTGCCAGCAGTTTAAAGCAGGGTTCGCCCTCTGGAAACACCATATATTTT.

This CDR3 is CASRLQGAIGTEAFF. The CDR3 nucleotides read TGTGCCAGCAGATTACAGGGGGCGATAGGCACTGAAGCTTTCTTT. This chain connects TRBV6-5 to TRBJ1-1; TRBD1 aligns across 9 bases. Germline-derived CDR1 and CDR2 are MNHEY and SVGAGI. The CDR3 is 15 residues long. V lost 6 bases and J lost 4; bases outside the gene matches: 9.

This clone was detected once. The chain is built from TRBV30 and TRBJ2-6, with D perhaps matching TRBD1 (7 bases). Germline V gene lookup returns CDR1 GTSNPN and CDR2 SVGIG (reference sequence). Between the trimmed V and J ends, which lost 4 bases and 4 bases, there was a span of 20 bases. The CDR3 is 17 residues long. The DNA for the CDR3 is TGTGCCTGGAACAGGGGCAGAGGGAGGAAAGGGGCCAACGTCCTGACTTTC. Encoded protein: CAWNRGRGRKGANVLTF.

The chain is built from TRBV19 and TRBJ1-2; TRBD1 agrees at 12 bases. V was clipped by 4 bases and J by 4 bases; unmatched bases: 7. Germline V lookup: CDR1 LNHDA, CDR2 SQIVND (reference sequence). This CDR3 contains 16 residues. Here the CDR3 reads CASSRGQGALGYGYTF. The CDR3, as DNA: TGTGCCAGTAGTAGGGGACAGGGGGCGCTCGGCTATGGCTACACCTTC.

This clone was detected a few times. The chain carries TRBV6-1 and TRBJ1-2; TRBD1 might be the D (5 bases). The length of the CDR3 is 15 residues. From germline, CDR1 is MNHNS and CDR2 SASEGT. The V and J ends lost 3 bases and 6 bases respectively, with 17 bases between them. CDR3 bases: TGTGCCAGCAGTGATGTCTCCCAGGGAATAGATGGCTACACCTTC. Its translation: CASSDVSQGIDGYTF.

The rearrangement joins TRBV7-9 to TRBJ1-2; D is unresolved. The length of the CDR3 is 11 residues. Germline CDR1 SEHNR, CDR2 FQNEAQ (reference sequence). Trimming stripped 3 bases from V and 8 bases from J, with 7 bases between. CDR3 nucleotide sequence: TGTGCCAGCAGCTTGGTCGGGGGCTACACCTTC. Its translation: CASSLVGGYTF.

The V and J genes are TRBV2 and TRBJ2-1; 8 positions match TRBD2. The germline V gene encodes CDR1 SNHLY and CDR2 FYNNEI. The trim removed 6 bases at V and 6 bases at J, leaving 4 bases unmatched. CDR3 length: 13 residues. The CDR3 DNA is TGTGCCAGCAGAAGGACTAGCCCCAATGAGCAGTTCTTC. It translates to CASRRTSPNEQFF. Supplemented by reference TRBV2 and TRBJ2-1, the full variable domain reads EPEVTQTPSHQVTQMGQEVILRCVPISNHLYFYWYRQILGQKVEFLVSFYNNEISEKSEIFDDQFSVERPDGSNFTLKIRSTKLEDSAMYFCASRRTSPNEQFFGPGTRLTVL.